These T cell receptor beta chains were read from a single sample in a study of shared clonotypes between healthy human individuals. This table comes from immunoSEQ multiplex PCR, and its TCRdb copy is limited to in-frame clones, with some not included. The table records roughly 2 million clones, approximately 94% of them present only once. Sequencing was carried out using naive CD8+ T cells sorted from blood. The receptors originated from a man in his late teens or twenties in good health. CDR3s include the opening cysteine and the closing phenylalanine or tryptophan. D genes are given only for firm matches. The listing skips clone size in some rows; elsewhere it reads once, few, many or a size class.

j_gene,d_gene,v_gene,abundance,CDR3nt,CDR3aa
TRBJ1-4,NA,TRBV9,NA,TGTGCCAGCAGCCCCCTCGGGGGAGCTAATGAAAAACTGTTTTTT,CASSPLGGANEKLFF
TRBJ2-1,NA,TRBV7-2,once,TGTGCCAGCAGCTCCGATTTAAGTACCTACAATGAGCAGTTCTTC,CASSSDLSTYNEQFF
TRBJ2-1,TRBD2,TRBV2,NA,TGTGCCAACCTTACCCCGGGACTAGCGGGCAGTACCTACAATGAGCAGTTCTTC,CANLTPGLAGSTYNEQFF
TRBJ2-3,NA,TRBV27,once,TGTGCCAGCAGTTTCGGGACATCGGGAACAGATACGCAGTATTTT,CASSFGTSGTDTQYF
TRBJ1-5,NA,TRBV7-9,once,TGTGCCAGCAGCTTAGTGGCAGGGGATCAGCCCCAGCATTTT,CASSLVAGDQPQHF
TRBJ2-7,TRBD2,TRBV5-4,NA,TGTGCCAGCAGCTTATGGACTAGCGGCTACGAGCAGTACTTC,CASSLWTSGYEQYF
TRBJ2-7,TRBD1,TRBV27,NA,TGTGCCAGCAGTCCGCGGACAGGGAGTTCCTACGAGCAGTACTTC,CASSPRTGSSYEQYF
TRBJ2-5,NA,TRBV13,NA,TGTGCCAGCAGCTTAGATAGCGGAGAAGAGACCCAGTACTTC,CASSLDSGEETQYF
TRBJ2-7,TRBD1,TRBV9,NA,TGTGCCAGCAGCAAGGGGGCAGGGGACCTCCACGAGCAGTACTTC,CASSKGAGDLHEQYF
TRBJ2-2,NA,TRBV9,NA,TGTGCCAGCAGCGCCCGACAATCCGGGGAGCTGTTTTTT,CASSARQSGELFF
TRBJ1-1,NA,TRBV11-1,once,TGTGCCAGCAGCTTAGAATTTCGCGGGAACACTGAAGCTTTCTTT,CASSLEFRGNTEAFF
TRBJ2-7,NA,TRBV11-2,NA,TGTGCCAGCAGCTTTAGCCCGGGGTTCGAGCAGTACTTC,CASSFSPGFEQYF
TRBJ1-4,TRBD1,TRBV4-1,NA,TGCGCCAGCAGCACGTACTCGACAGGGGTCAATGAAAAACTGTTTTTT,CASSTYSTGVNEKLFF
TRBJ2-7,NA,TRBV27,NA,TGTGCCAGCAGTTTATATCCAGCAACGGGGGAGCAGTACTTC,CASSLYPATGEQYF
TRBJ2-1,TRBD2,TRBV4-3,NA,TGCGCCAGCAGCCAAGAGAGGGTGGAGGTAGCGGGATACAATGAGCAGTTCTTC,CASSQERVEVAGYNEQFF
TRBJ2-5,NA,TRBV10-3,once,TGTGCCACCCACGACCAAGAGACCCAGTACTTC,CATHDQETQYF
TRBJ1-2,TRBD1,TRBV9,once,TGTGCCAGCAGCGTTTCACCGGGACAGGGAATGTACAATGGCTACACCTTC,CASSVSPGQGMYNGYTF
TRBJ2-5,NA,TRBV10-3,NA,TGTGCCATCAGTGAGGGGGGGATCTCCTCTATTCAAGAGACCCAGTACTTC,CAISEGGISSIQETQYF
TRBJ2-5,TRBD2,TRBV28,NA,TGTGCCAGCAGTTTCGACGCTAGCGGGGCCCTCCAAGAGACCCAGTACTTC,CASSFDASGALQETQYF
TRBJ2-7,TRBD2,TRBV28,once,TGTGCCAGCAGTTATACCGGGACTAGTGAACAGCAGTACTTC,CASSYTGTSEQQYF
TRBJ1-1,NA,TRBV7-2,NA,TGTGCCAGCAGCAGCCGGGAGAACACTGAAGCTTTCTTT,CASSSRENTEAFF
TRBJ1-1,NA,TRBV30,NA,TGTGCCTGGGGCACAGGGCCTGAAGCTTTCTTT,CAWGTGPEAFF
TRBJ1-4,NA,TRBV2,few,TGTGCCAGCAGCAAGGCAGGGGCAACTAATGAAAAACTGTTTTTT,CASSKAGATNEKLFF
TRBJ2-5,NA,TRBV11-2,NA,TGTGCCAGCAGCTTAGTCGGCGGAAAAGAGACCCAGTACTTC,CASSLVGGKETQYF
TRBJ2-6,TRBD1,TRBV10-3,NA,TGTGCCACCTACCGGGACAGCTTCTCTGGGGCCAACGTCCTGACTTTC,CATYRDSFSGANVLTF
TRBJ1-2,NA,TRBV15,NA,TGTGCCACCAGCAGCGGCGTGGAGCTCTATGGCTACACCTTC,CATSSGVELYGYTF
TRBJ2-7,TRBD1,TRBV5-1,NA,TGCGCCAGCAGCTCCGGGACAGGAGCCTCACTCTGGGGGGTCGAGCAGTACTTC,CASSSGTGASLWGVEQYF
TRBJ2-7,TRBD1,TRBV10-3,NA,TGTGCCACCCACCACAGACAGGGCTCCTACGAGCAGTACTTC,CATHHRQGSYEQYF
TRBJ1-1,NA,TRBV6-6,NA,TGTGCCAGCAGTCCCGACAGTGAAGCTTTCTTT,CASSPDSEAFF
TRBJ2-7,NA,TRBV7-6,NA,TGTGCCAGCAGCTTGTCCCCGCCGACTAGGGCGTTTTACGAGCAGTACTTC,CASSLSPPTRAFYEQYF
TRBJ2-7,TRBD1,TRBV5-6,few,TGTGCCAGCAGCTCGGGGACAGCTTACGAGCAGTACTTC,CASSSGTAYEQYF
TRBJ2-7,TRBD1,TRBV30,NA,TGTGCCTGGGGACAGGGATCCAGCGAGCAGTACTTC,CAWGQGSSEQYF
TRBJ2-7,TRBD1,TRBV15,NA,TGTGCCACCAGCCCAGGGGGCGAGAGCCTCTACGAGCAGTACTTC,CATSPGGESLYEQYF
TRBJ2-7,NA,TRBV4-1,NA,TGCGCCAGCAGCCAAGTTTTGGACGCCTACGAGCAGTACTTC,CASSQVLDAYEQYF
TRBJ2-7,NA,TRBV4-2,NA,TGTGCCAGCAGCCGCCAGCGGGTACTCTCCTACGAGCAGTACTTC,CASSRQRVLSYEQYF
TRBJ2-6,TRBD2,TRBV5-1,NA,TGCGCCAGCAGCGGAGCGGGAGATGGGCCTGGGGCCAACGTCCTGACTTTC,CASSGAGDGPGANVLTF
TRBJ2-5,NA,TRBV13,NA,TGTGCCAGCACCCAAGGCACACGAGAAGAGACCCAGTACTTC,CASTQGTREETQYF
TRBJ2-7,NA,TRBV4-1,once,TGCGCCAGCAGCCAAGGAACCCTCGAGCAGTACTTC,CASSQGTLEQYF
TRBJ2-7,TRBD1,TRBV5-6,NA,TGTGCCAGCAGCTTGCCAGGGGGCTCCTACGAGCAGTACTTC,CASSLPGGSYEQYF
TRBJ1-5,TRBD1,TRBV5-5,NA,TGTGCCAGCAGCTTCGGGACAGGGCCAGTCATTGGCAATCAGCCCCAGCATTTT,CASSFGTGPVIGNQPQHF
TRBJ2-2,TRBD2,TRBV13,NA,TGTGCCAGCAGCTTCACACTAGCGGGAACGAACACCGGGGAGCTGTTTTTT,CASSFTLAGTNTGELFF
TRBJ2-7,TRBD2,TRBV27,NA,TGTGCCAGCAGACACACCCTAGCGGGAGCGAATCGAGGCTACGAGCAGTACTTC,CASRHTLAGANRGYEQYF
TRBJ2-2,NA,TRBV6-4,NA,TGTGCCAGCAGGCCGGGTGTTAACACCGGGGAGCTGTTTTTT,CASRPGVNTGELFF
TRBJ2-3,NA,TRBV27,NA,TGTGCCAGTAAAGGAGATTTCGATACGCAGTATTTT,CASKGDFDTQYF
TRBJ2-7,NA,TRBV11-3,NA,TGTGCCAGCAGCTTATGGGGCAGGGGACCTTACGAGCAGTACTTC,CASSLWGRGPYEQYF
TRBJ2-5,NA,TRBV4-1,few,TGCGCCAGCAGCCAAGATCAGGAGGAGACCCAGTACTTC,CASSQDQEETQYF
TRBJ2-7,TRBD2,TRBV4-3,NA,TGCGCCAGCAGCCTAGCGGGTGGAAACTACGAGCAGTACTTC,CASSLAGGNYEQYF
TRBJ1-6,NA,TRBV4-1,NA,TGCGCCAGCAGCCAAGATGTAGAGGGTGGTTCACCCCTCCACTTT,CASSQDVEGGSPLHF
TRBJ1-6,NA,TRBV6-5,few,TGTGCCAGCAGTTACCAGGGTTCACCCCTCCACTTT,CASSYQGSPLHF